This T cell receptor beta chain comes out of a study of beta chain features in type 1 diabetes. Whole-study context: Age, gender, cell numbers and subset yield matched between patients and controls.

A word on this clone: Its antigen is currently unknown.

Study results and caveats: The VDJ junctions of type 1 diabetes patients carried fewer insertions and more deletions.

cDNA synthesis used the whole RNA isolate, giving expressed TCRB sequences. The table came from immunoSEQ multiplex PCR; TCRdb's copy has only in-frame clones and leaves some out. The sample contains about 290,000 clones, 7% to 9% of which appear only once. Researchers reported sorting CD4+ naive, central memory, regulatory and stem cell-like memory cells via CD45RO/CCR7/CD25/CD127/CD95/CD27. The CDR3 consists of 18 residues. V lost 1 base and J lost 1; bases outside the gene matches: 7. Per germline, CDR1 LNHDA and CDR2 SQIVND (reference sequence). The clonotype originates from a woman in her late teens or twenties in good health. The sample taken for sequencing was central memory CD4+ T cells from blood. V gene TRBV19 combines with J gene TRBJ2-6; TRBD2 matches at 7 bases. In DNA, the CDR3 is TGTGCCAGTAGTATAGGCGGGGGACTACTATCTGGGGCCAACGTCCTGACTTTC. Residues: CASSIGGGLLSGANVLTF.